Below, one TCR beta chain is given with its context. The sample is drawn from a study of blood T cell repertoires in COVID-19. For the study at large: COVID-19 samples collected from the United States, Italy and Spain covered acute and convalescent phases. T cells, B-cell-depleted T cells, or PBMCs provided the cDNA or gDNA that served as material.

Authors' methods: Nucleated cell number was recorded as an estimate derived from reference gene primer amplification. Clones were sequenced by immunoSEQ multiplex PCR, and TCRdb holds only the in-frame ones, with some missing. That table gives V, J and clone size, and the DNA gave D and trimming. The table has under 200,000 clones, around 83% seen once. This TCR was recovered from a woman aged 70-85 years who had recovered from COVID-19. Sequencing was performed on peripheral blood.

As DNA, the CDR3 is TGTGCCAGCAGCTCTGGACAGGGGGTTGGCTACACCTTC. It encodes CASSSGQGVGYTF. The chain employs TRBV7-2 and TRBJ1-2; 10 nucleotides agree with TRBD1. The CDR3 extends over 13 amino acids. The V and J ends lost 4 bases and 7 bases, in that order; junction bases with no gene match: 3. CDR1 is SGHTA and CDR2 is FQGNSA in the germline V gene.